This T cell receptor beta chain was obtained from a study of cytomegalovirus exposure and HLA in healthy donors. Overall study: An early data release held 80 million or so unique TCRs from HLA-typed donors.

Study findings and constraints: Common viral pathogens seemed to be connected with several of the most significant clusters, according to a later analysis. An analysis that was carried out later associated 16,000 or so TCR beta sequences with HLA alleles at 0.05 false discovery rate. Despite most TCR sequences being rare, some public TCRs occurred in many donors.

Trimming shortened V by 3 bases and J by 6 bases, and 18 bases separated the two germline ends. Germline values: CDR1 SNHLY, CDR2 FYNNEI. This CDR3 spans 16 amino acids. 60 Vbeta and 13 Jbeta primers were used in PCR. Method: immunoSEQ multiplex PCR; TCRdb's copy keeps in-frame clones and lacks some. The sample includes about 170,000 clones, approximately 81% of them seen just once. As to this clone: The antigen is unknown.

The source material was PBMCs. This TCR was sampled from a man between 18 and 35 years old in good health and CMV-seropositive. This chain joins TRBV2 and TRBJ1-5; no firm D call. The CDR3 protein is CASSDMEGLAIQPQHF. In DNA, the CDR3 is TGTGCCAGCAGTGATATGGAGGGATTAGCTATTCAGCCCCAGCATTTT.